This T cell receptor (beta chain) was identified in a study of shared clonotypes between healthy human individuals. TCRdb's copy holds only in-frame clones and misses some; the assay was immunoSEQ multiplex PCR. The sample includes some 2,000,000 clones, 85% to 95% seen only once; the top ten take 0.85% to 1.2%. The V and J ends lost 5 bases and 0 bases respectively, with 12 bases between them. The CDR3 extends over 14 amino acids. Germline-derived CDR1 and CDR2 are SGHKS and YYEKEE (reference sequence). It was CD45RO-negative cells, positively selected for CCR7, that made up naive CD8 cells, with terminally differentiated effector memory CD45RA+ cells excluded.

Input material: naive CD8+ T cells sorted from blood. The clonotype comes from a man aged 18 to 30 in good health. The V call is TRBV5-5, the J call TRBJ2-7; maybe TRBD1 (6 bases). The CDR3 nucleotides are TGTGCCAGCAGTTATGACAGGAGCTCCTACGAGCAGTACTTC. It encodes CASSYDRSSYEQYF.